Given below is one TCR beta chain in context. Its target is unknown. Germline V gene sequence: CDR1 SGDLS, CDR2 YYNGEE. CDR3 length equals 13 residues. The data were obtained in a study of CXCR3-negative and CXCR3-positive naive CD8 T cells. 5' RACE with UMI labels generated the TRB cDNA libraries. TCRdb re-called the 5' RACE reads and catalogs CDR3 proteins one per entry, DNA excluded. The table for this sample gives about 130,000 distinct CDR3 sequences. Those CD8+ T cells considered naive were CD45RO-CCR7+CD27+CD95-. General observations from the study: Naive subsets did not differ in surface CD5, and the authors estimated TCR strength using properties of the TRB CDR3.

Sequenced sample: naive CXCR3- CD8+ T cells from blood. Described subset: CD45RO-CCR7+CD27+CD95- naive CD8+ T cells lacking CXCR3 (TNR3-). The sequence came from a human donor in good health. Some clones in this sample may be carry-over from other donors' samples. The chain combines TRBV9 with TRBJ1-1; no DNA is available, so the TRBD1 call from TCRdb remains unchecked. CDR3 amino acids: CASSSSGGTEAFF.